One sample yielded the 24 T cell receptor beta chains listed below, sequenced in a study of T cells in women clearing cervical HPV infection. Sequencing used immunoSEQ multiplex PCR; TCRdb keeps in-frame clones, though not all of them. Its listing shows roughly 45,000 clones. Specimen: blood buffy coat. Source of these receptors: a woman between 18 and 70 years old with a cervical HPV16 infection that either progressed to CIN3+ or cleared (not recorded which).

On this clone: The read ends 3 residues shy of where the CDR3 ends; the end is completed using the germline J gene. This chain uses TRBV19 with TRBJ2-3, with TRBD2 identical over 10 bases. Germline V gene data show CDR1 as LNHDA and CDR2 as SQIVND (reference sequence). Unmatched junction bases numbered 3, after V lost 1 base and J lost 2 bases. The CDR3 contains 16 residues. This chain's CDR3 is CASSIALAGNTDTQYF. The sequenced CDR3 bases are TGTGCCAGTAGTATAGCACTAGCGGGGAACACAGATACG.

Of note for this clone: The read halts 3 residues ahead of the CDR3 end, with the missing end drawn from the germline J gene. This chain joins TRBV14 and TRBJ2-2; 8 bases align to TRBD1. The CDR3 consists of 18 residues. Per the germline V gene, CDR1 is SGHDN and CDR2 is FVKESK. The CDR3 region is CASSQRAGGSLHNSPLFF. The covered CDR3 bases are TGTGCCAGCAGCCAACGTGCAGGGGGCTCCTTGCACAATTCACCG.

As for this clone: The sequence runs out 3 residues before the end of the CDR3; the remainder is reconstructed from the germline J gene. The chain recombines TRBV7-3 with TRBJ1-2; weak D call: TRBD1 (5 bases). The CDR3 length is 13 residues. Germline CDR1 is SGHTA and CDR2 is FQGTGA. CDR3 DNA, as far as it was read: TGTGCCAGCGGGCCGGGGGGGATAGGAGGC. Amino acid sequence: CASGPGGIGG. In full, the CDR3 reads CASGPGGIGGYTF.

On this clone itself: The read terminates 3 residues before the CDR3 end, so the remaining end is supplied by the germline J gene. V is TRBV4-2 and J is TRBJ1-1; unclear D gene. Germline CDR1 reads LGHNA; CDR2 reads YNFKEQ. V was shortened by 0 bases and J by 1 base, with 6 bases between the two germline ends. The CDR3 sequence is 14 residues long. Partial CDR3 DNA: TGTGCCAGCAGCCAAGAAGGTAAGAACACTGAA. Protein product: CASSQEGKNTE. The whole CDR3 sequence reads CASSQEGKNTEAFF.

Details on this clone: The read comes to an end 3 residues before the CDR3 does, leaving the germline J gene to fill in the end. The V and J genes are TRBV19 and TRBJ1-5; 8 nucleotides line up with TRBD1. Trimming removed 7 bases from V and 2 bases from J; junction bases left unmatched: 7. The V gene's germline CDR1 is LNHDA and CDR2 SQIVND (reference sequence). The CDR3 extends over 15 amino acids. CDR3 DNA (partial): TGTGCCAGTAAACACAGGGGGATTGGCAATCAGCCC. As protein: CASKHRGIGNQP. The CDR3 reads in full as CASKHRGIGNQPQHF.

Comments on this clone: The read halts 3 residues ahead of the CDR3 end, with the missing end drawn from the germline J gene. This rearrangement joins TRBV5-1 to TRBJ2-1; possibly TRBD2 for D (5 bases). The V and J ends lost 4 bases and 2 bases respectively, with 13 bases between them. CDR3 length: 15 amino acids. Germline V gives CDR1 SGHRS, CDR2 YFSETQ. The CDR3 bases that were read are TGCGCCAGCAGCCCCCCCGGGGTCGCCTACAATGAG. Translated, it gives CASSPPGVAYNE. The whole CDR3 sequence reads CASSPPGVAYNEQFF.

In regard to this clone: Read sequence stops 3 residues before the CDR3 end, and the germline J gene provides the missing end. V gene TRBV2 combines with J gene TRBJ2-3; D uncertain. The CDR3 runs to 16 residues. Trimming took off 1 base at V and 2 bases at J, with 13 bases between the two ends. Germline CDR1 reads SNHLY; CDR2 reads FYNNEI. Incomplete CDR3 DNA: TGTGCCAGCAGTGAAGGTCGGTCTAGACTCACAGATACG. It yields the protein CASSEGRSRLTDT. The complete CDR3 reads CASSEGRSRLTDTQYF.

About this clone: The read ends 3 residues early relative to the CDR3; the germline J gene fills the gap. This chain links TRBV7-9 with TRBJ2-3; tentatively, D is TRBD1 (6 bases). The CDR3 is 14 amino acids. The germline V gene encodes CDR1 SEHNR and CDR2 FQNEAQ (reference sequence). The sequenced CDR3 bases are TGTGCCAGCAGCCAAACCAACAGGGTACAGCCG. This translates into CASSQTNRVQP. The CDR3 as a whole reads CASSQTNRVQPQYF.

On this clone itself: The sequenced fragment ends 3 residues before the CDR3 boundary, so the rest is inferred from the germline J gene. This sequence joins TRBV5-4 and TRBJ1-2; D unclear. V lost 2 bases to trimming and J lost 5 bases, with 16 bases between them. This CDR3 contains 15 residues. Germline V lookup: CDR1 SGHNT, CDR2 YYREEE (reference sequence). Partial CDR3 DNA: TGTGCCAGCAGCTTAGGGTCCTGGCCATCTTATGGC. Translation gives CASSLGSWPSYG. The whole CDR3 sequence is CASSLGSWPSYGYTF.

The CDR3 DNA, read in part, is TGTGCCAGCTCACCCAGGGACAGGGGCCTGCCG. This translates into CASSPRDRGLP. The complete CDR3 protein is CASSPRDRGLPQYF. The gene calls are TRBV18 and TRBJ2-3, with 10 bases identical to TRBD1. The read terminates 3 residues before the CDR3 end, so the remaining end is supplied by the germline J gene. The V gene's germline CDR1 is KGHSH and CDR2 LQKENI. This CDR3 has 14 amino acids. Full variable domain (missing parts from reference TRBV18 and TRBJ2-3): NAGVMQNPRHLVRRRGQEARLRCSPMKGHSHVYWYRQLPEEGLKFMVYLQKENIIDESGMPKERFSAEFPKEGPSILRIQQVVRGDSAAYFCASSPRDRGLPQYFGPGTRLTVL.

Concerning this clone itself: The read halts 3 residues ahead of the CDR3 end, with the missing end drawn from the germline J gene. V and J are TRBV10-3 and TRBJ2-7; D is uncertain. CDR3 length equals 14 residues. CDR1 ENHRY and CDR2 SYGVKD come from the germline V gene. V lost 10 bases and J 4 bases, leaving 20 bases between the germline ends. The CDR3 DNA, read in part, is TGTGCCACCAAGAACTACGACTCGGGTTACGAG. This translates into CATKNYDSGYE. The whole CDR3 reads CATKNYDSGYEQYF.

On this clone itself: The read ends 3 residues before the CDR3 terminus; that terminus is restored from the germline J gene. The V call is TRBV7-9, the J call TRBJ2-1, with TRBD2 identical over 14 bases. J gave up 8 bases and V 5 bases, and 5 bases lay outside the gene matches. The CDR3 has 15 residues. Germline CDR1 SEHNR, CDR2 FQNEAQ (reference sequence). This CDR3 is CASSLGLAGADEQFF. The part of the CDR3 DNA that was read is TGTGCCAGCAGCCTGGGACTAGCGGGGGCTGATGAG.

As for this clone: The CDR3 is cut off 3 residues early in the read; its end comes from the germline J gene. This sequence joins TRBV18 and TRBJ1-1, with 8 bases matching TRBD1. The length of the CDR3 is 15 residues. J gave up 0 bases and V 11 bases, and 11 bases lay outside the gene matches. Germline V lookup: CDR1 KGHSH, CDR2 LQKENI. CDR3 DNA (partial): TGTGCCCCCCCCGCCGGGACAGGCATGAACACTGAA. Translating gives CAPPAGTGMNTE. The CDR3 reads in full as CAPPAGTGMNTEAFF.

Comments on this clone: The CDR3 end lies 3 residues beyond the end of the read and is filled in from the germline J gene. The chain couples TRBV7-9 to TRBJ1-4; a weak D match, TRBD1 (6 bases). The CDR3 loop spans 15 amino acids. CDR1 and CDR2 from the germline V gene are SEHNR and FQNEAQ (reference sequence). The V and J ends lost 6 bases and 3 bases respectively, with 14 bases between them. The CDR3 reads CASRVKGGSNEKLFF. The sequenced CDR3 bases are TGTGCCAGCAGGGTTAAAGGGGGTTCTAATGAAAAA.

This chain's CDR3 is CASSWGDRGLEQFF. The covered CDR3 bases are TGTGCCAGCAGCTGGGGGGACAGGGGGCTTGAG. This chain joins TRBV11-2 and TRBJ2-1, with 12 nucleotides matching TRBD1. Read data end 3 residues before the CDR3 end; the end is taken from the germline J gene. The CDR3 extends over 14 amino acids. V lost 4 bases and J lost 9; bases outside the gene matches: 4. Germline-derived CDR1 and CDR2 are SGHAT and FQNNGV.

A remark on this clone: The read halts 3 residues ahead of the CDR3 end, with the missing end drawn from the germline J gene. The gene calls are TRBV7-2 and TRBJ2-1, with 7 bases identical to TRBD1. J gave up 4 bases and V 6 bases, and 6 bases lay outside the gene matches. The CDR3 consists of 14 residues. Germline V CDR1 and CDR2: SGHTA, FQGNSA. The CDR3 loop reads CASRGGLPYNEQFF. Partial CDR3 DNA: TGTGCCAGCAGAGGGGGCCTCCCTTACAATGAG. Drawing the rest from reference TRBV7-2 and TRBJ2-1, the complete variable domain is GAGVSQSPSNKVTEKGKDVELRCDPISGHTALYWYRQSLGQGLEFLIYFQGNSAPDKSGLPSDRFSAERTGGSVSTLTIQRTQQEDSAVYLCASRGGLPYNEQFFGPGTRLTVL.

The CDR3 protein is CASSQESPRTGLAKNIQYF. Incomplete CDR3 DNA: TGCGCCAGCAGTCAAGAGAGCCCACGGACAGGACTAGCCAAAAACATT. This chain uses TRBV23-1 with TRBJ2-4; TRBD1 agrees at 7 bases. The CDR3 is cut off 3 residues early in the read; its end comes from the germline J gene. TRBV23-1 is classed as an ORF, of uncertain function. The J segment lost 0 bases and the V segment lost 2 bases, leaving 13 bases of the junction unmatched. This CDR3 is 19 amino acids long.

A note on this clone: Read data end 3 residues before the CDR3 end; the end is taken from the germline J gene. The J gene is TRBJ1-2, the V gene TRBV2, with D possibly being TRBD1 (6 bases). The CDR3 is 14 amino acids. CDR1 is SNHLY, CDR2 FYNNEI, per germline. The CDR3 sequence: CASIPTGRFNDYTF. The sequenced CDR3 bases are TGTGCCAGCATCCCCACAGGGAGATTCAATGAC.

In regard to this clone: Relative to the germline gene, one junction end is altered; a read error may explain this. The read ends 3 residues shy of where the CDR3 ends; the end is completed using the germline J gene. The chain joins TRBV7-6 to TRBJ1-2; D is undetermined. The germline CDR1 and CDR2 sequences are SGHVS and FNYEAQ. This CDR3 has 15 residues. The part of the CDR3 DNA that was read is TGTGCCAGCAGCTTAGGAGCGGGGAGCGGCTATGAC. Amino acid sequence: CASSLGAGSGYD. The full-length CDR3 reads as CASSLGAGSGYDYTF.

Details on this clone: The read falls 3 residues short of the CDR3 end, and the missing part is taken from the germline J gene. The chain has TRBV18 and TRBJ1-1, with D tentatively TRBD1 (5 bases). The CDR3 spans 15 residues. Germline V gene data show CDR1 as KGHSH and CDR2 as LQKENI. Trimming removed 3 bases from V and 5 bases from J, with 16 bases in between. CDR3 loop: CASSPSRGEETEAFF. Partial CDR3 DNA: TGTGCCAGCTCACCCAGCCGAGGGGAGGAGACTGAA.

Concerning this clone itself: The sequence runs out 3 residues before the end of the CDR3; the remainder is reconstructed from the germline J gene. The chain uses TRBV7-9 and TRBJ2-7, with 8 bases lining up with TRBD2. The CDR3 extends over 13 amino acids. The germline gives CDR1 SEHNR, CDR2 FQNEAQ (reference sequence). V shed 5 bases and J 5 bases; nucleotides not matched to a gene: 5. The CDR3 DNA, read in part, is TGTGCCAGCAGCAGTAGCGGGGTAGACGAG. Its protein is CASSSSGVDE. The entire CDR3 is CASSSSGVDEQYF. Combining the CDR3 with reference TRBV7-9 and TRBJ2-7 gives the whole variable domain DTGVSQNPRHKITKRGQNVTFRCDPISEHNRLYWYRQTLGQGPEFLTYFQNEAQLEKSRLLSDRFSAERPKGSFSTLEIQRTEQGDSAMYLCASSSSGVDEQYFGPGTRLTVT.

On this clone itself: The read falls 3 residues short of the CDR3 end, and the missing part is taken from the germline J gene. This rearrangement joins TRBV2 to TRBJ1-3; 8 positions agree with TRBD1. From germline, CDR1 is SNHLY and CDR2 FYNNEI. CDR3 length: 15 amino acids. J gave up 1 base and V 3 bases, and 2 bases lay outside the gene matches. The sequenced part of the CDR3 DNA is TGTGCCAGCAGTGAGACAGGGGTTTCTGGAAACACC. This codes for CASSETGVSGNT. The entire CDR3 sequence reads CASSETGVSGNTIYF.

Details on this clone: The CDR3 end falls 3 residues outside the read, so it is completed with the germline J gene. This rearrangement joins TRBV7-9 to TRBJ2-4; TRBD2 is a possible D gene (5 bases). CDR1 is SEHNR and CDR2 is FQNEAQ in the germline V gene (reference sequence). The CDR3 has 13 amino acids. The DNA read from the CDR3 is TGTGCCAGCAGCTTAAGTCCAAGTGAGGGT. Amino acid sequence: CASSLSPSEG. The full CDR3 sequence reads CASSLSPSEGQYF.

A note on this clone: Read data end 3 residues before the CDR3 end; the end is taken from the germline J gene. The rearrangement links TRBV6-4 to TRBJ2-7; TRBD1 matches 11 bases. The CDR3 length is 13 residues. V shed 5 bases and J 5 bases; nucleotides not matched to a gene: 2. Looked up from germline, CDR1 is MRHNA and CDR2 is SNTAGT. CDR3 loop: CASSRDRGDEQYF. The part of the CDR3 DNA that was read is TGTGCCAGCAGTAGGGACAGGGGGGACGAG.